One sample yielded the 17 T cell receptor beta chains listed below, sequenced in a study of shared clonotypes between healthy human individuals (dated by TCRdb to the early 2020s). CD8 naive samples were obtained by positive selection for CCR7 among CD45RO-negative cells, yielding a CD45RA+CCR7+ population from which TemRA cells were excluded. Library preparation employed the immunoSEQ multiplex PCR assay. In TCRdb, the immuneACCESS table is reduced to in-frame sequences with V and J assigned. These tables do not hold every clone; where another copy was compared, an unresolved V gene accounts for under half, and the others remain unexplained. Here the sample has millions of clones; about 94% occur a single time. About 1.1% of the sample is taken by the ten largest. Specimen: naive CD8+ T cells sorted from blood. The cell subset or site label here, explained by the study, means: CD45RA+CCR7+. Receptors were obtained from a young man in good health.

As for this clone: The sample has other DNA sequences that encode this CDR3 too. The chain employs TRBV9 and TRBJ2-7; either TRBD1 or TRBD2 may fit D (5 bases each). Looked up from germline, CDR1 is SGDLS and CDR2 is YYNGEE. The V end was cut by 2 bases, the J end by 3 bases, with 9 bases between. The CDR3 length is 13 residues. CDR3 bases: TGTGCCAGCAGCGTTGGGGACGGCTACGAGCAGTACTTC. Translating gives CASSVGDGYEQYF.

The chain uses TRBV11-2 and TRBJ2-2, with 7 nucleotides matching TRBD1. V shed 0 bases and J 4 bases; nucleotides not matched to a gene: 2. The V gene's germline CDR1 is SGHAT and CDR2 FQNNGV. CDR3 length: 15 amino acids. CDR3 coding DNA: TGTGCCAGCAGCTTAGAACCAGGGGGCACCGGGGAGCTGTTTTTT. Encoded protein: CASSLEPGGTGELFF.

The chain couples TRBV28 to TRBJ2-7; TRBD2 might be the D (6 bases). The V end lost 1 base, the J end lost 5 bases, and 12 bases lay between the germline ends. The CDR3 has 14 amino acids. Germline assignment: CDR1 MDHEN and CDR2 SYDVKM. The CDR3 sequence is CASSLLEGIHEQYF. The CDR3 nucleotides are TGTGCCAGCAGTTTATTGGAGGGAATCCACGAGCAGTACTTC.

CDR3 nucleotide sequence: TGTGCCAGCAGCTTTGGGACAAAATCCTACGAGCAGTACTTC. Translation: CASSFGTKSYEQYF. The gene calls are TRBV13 and TRBJ2-7; D perhaps matches TRBD1 (6 bases). CDR1 is PRHDT, CDR2 FYEKMQ, per germline (reference sequence). Trimming took off 3 bases at V and 1 base at J, with 10 bases between the two ends. The CDR3 sequence is 14 residues long.

This clone was seen only once. This chain links TRBV4-3 with TRBJ2-7; D may match TRBD1 or TRBD2 (5 bases each). The CDR3 contains 15 residues. V dropped 3 bases and J dropped 0 bases, with 12 bases sitting between them. Germline V gene lookup returns CDR1 LGHNA and CDR2 YSLEER. CDR3 in DNA: TGCGCCAGCAGCCAGTCATGGGACGGCTCCTACGAGCAGTACTTC. This sequence encodes CASSQSWDGSYEQYF.

Remarks on this clone: This same CDR3 is encoded by further DNA sequences in the sample. The V call is TRBV5-4, the J call TRBJ2-7, with 9 bases that match TRBD1. The CDR3 is 14 amino acids. The V gene's germline CDR1 is SGHNT and CDR2 YYREEE (reference sequence). V lost 0 bases to trimming and J lost 3 bases; unmatched junction nucleotides: 1. For the CDR3, the DNA is TGTGCCAGCAGCTTGGCGGGACAGGGCTACGAGCAGTACTTC. This sequence encodes CASSLAGQGYEQYF.

The V gene is TRBV7-8, the J gene TRBJ2-2; D not resolved. The CDR3 runs 14 residues. V lost 4 bases to trimming and J lost 6 bases, with 12 bases between them. Germline V gene lookup returns CDR1 SGHVS and CDR2 FQNEAQ. In DNA form, the CDR3 reads TGTGCCAGCAGCTGGGCCTCCACGGCCGGGGAGCTGTTTTTT. Residues: CASSWASTAGELFF.

The chain combines TRBV18 with TRBJ2-2; 11 nucleotides agree with TRBD2. V gave up 0 bases and J gave up 1 base; unmatched junction bases: 4. Germline loops: CDR1 KGHSH, CDR2 LQKENI. This CDR3 region has 18 residues. The CDR3 loop is CASSPPSGTSGNTGELFF. CDR3 DNA sequence: TGTGCCAGCTCACCACCGTCAGGGACTAGCGGGAACACCGGGGAGCTGTTTTTT.

The chain combines TRBV9 with TRBJ2-3, with TRBD2 matching 9 bases. The CDR3 is made up of 16 amino acids. Germline values: CDR1 SGDLS, CDR2 YYNGEE. With V trimmed by 0 bases and J by 3 bases, 5 bases remained unmatched. CDR3 DNA sequence: TGTGCCAGCAGCGTAGGCGGGGGGGAGCAGACAGATACGCAGTATTTT. Translation gives CASSVGGGEQTDTQYF.

V is TRBV6-5 and J is TRBJ1-4, with a tentative D call TRBD1 (5 bases). V was clipped by 1 base and J by 8 bases, with 14 bases between them. The length of the CDR3 is 15 residues. Per the germline V gene, CDR1 is MNHEY and CDR2 is SVGAGI. The CDR3 region is CASSYYQGEEEKLFF. In DNA form, the CDR3 reads TGTGCCAGCAGTTACTATCAGGGAGAGGAGGAAAAACTGTTTTTT.

In its sample, this clone was seen once. The V call is TRBV9, the J call TRBJ1-4, with no clear D. Trimming left V 0 bases short and J 7 bases short, with 13 bases between. The CDR3 consists of 15 residues. Germline-derived CDR1 and CDR2 are SGDLS and YYNGEE. Here the CDR3 reads CASSVDGAGSEKLFF. CDR3 sequence (DNA): TGTGCCAGCAGCGTAGATGGAGCAGGTAGTGAAAAACTGTTTTTT.

This chain joins TRBV6-1 and TRBJ1-2; weak D call: TRBD1 (5 bases). Trimming took off 0 bases at V and 2 bases at J, with 13 bases between the two ends. The CDR3 is 16 residues long. The germline gives CDR1 MNHNS, CDR2 SASEGT. The CDR3 coding sequence is TGTGCCAGCAGTGAAGCGATGGGGGATCAAAACTATGGCTACACCTTC. The encoded protein is CASSEAMGDQNYGYTF.

Written as DNA, the CDR3 is TGTGCCAGCAGCCTAACAGGGGCCGAGCAGTACTTC. Translating gives CASSLTGAEQYF. J is TRBJ2-7 and V is TRBV6-5; the match to TRBD1 covers 7 bases. The CDR3 loop spans 12 amino acids. The V gene's germline CDR1 is MNHEY and CDR2 SVGAGI. V lost 6 bases, J lost 6 bases, and 5 bases stayed unmatched.

The J gene is TRBJ2-3, the V gene TRBV11-2, with D tentatively TRBD1 or TRBD2 (5 bases each). From germline, CDR1 is SGHAT and CDR2 FQNNGV. V was shortened by 3 bases and J by 0 bases, with 10 bases between the two germline ends. The CDR3 is 15 amino acids. CDR3 residues: CASSFRDRSTDTQYF. CDR3 in DNA: TGTGCCAGCAGCTTCCGGGACCGCAGCACAGATACGCAGTATTTT.

This chain joins TRBV4-1 and TRBJ2-7; 9 bases map to TRBD1. This CDR3 comprises 15 residues. Per the germline V gene, CDR1 is MGHRA and CDR2 is YSYEKL. The ends lost 6 bases at V and 2 bases at J; junction bases unmatched: 8. CDR3 nucleotides: TGCGCCAGCAGACACGAGGACAGGGGAGCCTACGAGCAGTACTTC. Translation: CASRHEDRGAYEQYF.

V usage is TRBV7-6 and J usage is TRBJ2-1; 15 bases match TRBD2. The CDR3 sequence is 18 residues long. Unmatched junction bases numbered 10, after V lost 5 bases and J lost 5 bases. CDR1 SGHVS and CDR2 FNYEAQ come from the germline V gene. CDR3 protein: CASSLIGTSGRLDNEQFF. DNA for the CDR3: TGTGCCAGCAGCCTTATAGGGACTAGCGGGAGGCTGGACAATGAGCAGTTCTTC.

The sample holds one count of this clone. V is TRBV6-6 and J is TRBJ1-5, with a tentative D call TRBD1 (5 bases). Trimming stripped 2 bases from V and 0 bases from J, with 8 bases between. Germline-derived CDR1 and CDR2 are MNHNY and SVGAGI (reference sequence). The CDR3 has 15 amino acids. The CDR3 region is CASSYGGDSNQPQHF. The CDR3 region has the DNA TGTGCCAGCAGTTACGGGGGGGATAGCAATCAGCCCCAGCATTTT.